Sequencing of this T cell receptor (beta chain) was carried out in a study of blood T cell repertoires in COVID-19. Turning to the study itself: Specimens from acute and convalescent COVID-19 originated in the United States, Italy and Spain. The analysed material was cDNA or gDNA that came from T cells, B-cell-depleted T cells, or PBMCs.

After removal of 4 bases from V and 3 bases from J, the junction contained 5 bases not matched to a gene. Germline-derived CDR1 and CDR2 are LGHDT and YNNKEL (reference sequence). The CDR3 contains 14 residues. TCRdb's copy holds only in-frame clones and misses some; the assay was immunoSEQ multiplex PCR. The table shows some 64,000 clones, with about 76% occurring only once. The receptor was isolated from a human donor in a cohort sampled during active COVID-19. The V and J genes are TRBV3-1 (or the pseudogene TRBV3-2) and TRBJ1-2; TRBD1 matches at 7 bases. Sequencing used peripheral blood. CDR3 DNA sequence: TGTGCCAGCAGCCCGCTAGACAGGGACTATGGCTACACCTTC. The encoded protein is CASSPLDRDYGYTF.